These 9 T cell receptor beta chains came from one sample sequenced in a study of Ad26.COV2.S vaccination and SARS-CoV-2 variants. This sample's treatment: roughly 18 received Ad26.COV2.S at low or high dose, single or two shots; 5 received placebo; per-sample allocation not given. Sampling took place 63 days after the first vaccine or placebo injection. Assay: immunoSEQ multiplex PCR; the TCRdb copy retains only in-frame clones and omits some. Of 380,000 or so clones in the sample, around 89% were seen once. Specimen: peripheral blood, collected in a trial of Ad26.COV2.S vaccine versus placebo. These receptors all come from a person between 18 and 60 years old who received the Ad26.COV2.S COVID-19 vaccine or a placebo.

This rearrangement joins TRBV6-5 to TRBJ1-6, with 7 bases aligning to TRBD1. Germline V CDR1 and CDR2: MNHEY, SVGAGI. The J segment lost 10 bases and the V segment lost 6 bases, leaving 12 bases of the junction unmatched. The CDR3 length is 15 residues. The CDR3 reads CASSSGGTGVSPLHF. Written as DNA, the CDR3 is TGTGCCAGCAGCTCAGGGGGTACAGGGGTCTCACCCCTCCACTTT.

This rearrangement joins TRBV13 to TRBJ1-1; 7 nucleotides align to TRBD1. This CDR3 is built from 12 residues. V shed 5 bases, J shed 5 bases, and the junction held 2 bases outside the gene matches. CDR1 and CDR2 (germline): PRHDT, FYEKMQ (reference sequence). The CDR3 region is CASSAGGTEAFF. The CDR3 DNA follows: TGTGCCAGCAGCGCAGGGGGGACTGAAGCTTTCTTT.

The chain employs TRBV6-2 or TRBV6-3 and TRBJ2-1; D is unresolved. CDR3 length: 12 residues. Looked up from germline, CDR1 is MNHEY and CDR2 is SVGEGT. Trimming took 3 bases from V and 4 from J, leaving 4 bases between them. The CDR3 here is CASSYMYNEQFF. The CDR3 coding sequence is TGTGCCAGCAGTTATATGTACAATGAGCAGTTCTTC.

Notes on this clone: The junction departs from the called germline gene at one end, perhaps through a read error. The chain is built from TRBV6-5 and TRBJ1-4; D remains unclear. This CDR3 is built from 12 residues. The germline V gene has CDR1 MNHEY and CDR2 SVGAGI. As DNA, the CDR3 is TGTGCCAGCAGTGACTCGATGGGAAAACTGTTTTTT. As protein: CASSDSMGKLFF.

The CDR3 coding sequence is TGTGCCAGCAAGGGGCACGGACAGGGCTTCAATCAGCCCCAGCATTTT. Translating gives CASKGHGQGFNQPQHF. This chain joins TRBV5-4 and TRBJ1-5; 8 nucleotides agree with TRBD1. Germline trimming cut 6 bases from V and 3 bases from J; bases unmatched to any gene: 11. The CDR3 consists of 16 residues. Germline CDR1 and CDR2: SGHNT and YYREEE (reference sequence).

The V gene is TRBV7-2, the J gene TRBJ1-6; 7 bases fit TRBD1. This CDR3 is 19 amino acids long. J gave up 1 base and V 0 bases, and 9 bases lay outside the gene matches. Germline V gives CDR1 SGHTA, CDR2 FQGNSA. CDR3 DNA: TGTGCCAGCAGCTTAGCGGGCAGGGGGATTGGTTCCTATAATTCACCCCTCCACTTT. It yields the protein CASSLAGRGIGSYNSPLHF.

The V call is TRBV19, the J call TRBJ1-5, with TRBD1 as a possible D gene (5 bases). Trimming pared 5 bases from V and 8 bases from J, leaving 22 bases between. The CDR3 has 16 residues. Germline V lookup: CDR1 LNHDA, CDR2 SQIVND (reference sequence). CDR3 bases: TGTGCCAGTAGTCTAAGGCCCGGGACTGAAGTTAAGCCCCAGCATTTT. Protein: CASSLRPGTEVKPQHF. Drawing the rest from reference TRBV19 and TRBJ1-5, the complete variable domain is DGGITQSPKYLFRKEGQNVTLSCEQNLNHDAMYWYRQDPGQGLRLIYYSQIVNDFQKGDIAEGYSVSREKKESFPLTVTSAQKNPTAFYLCASSLRPGTEVKPQHFGDGTRLSIL.

V usage is TRBV6-2 or TRBV6-3 and J usage is TRBJ2-3, with a possible D match to TRBD1 (5 bases). V lost 2 bases and J lost 0, with 9 bases in between. Germline lookup yields CDR1 MNHEY and CDR2 SVGEGT. The CDR3 covers 15 residues. The CDR3 DNA follows: TGTGCCAGCAGTTACCCAGGGTTTAGCACAGATACGCAGTATTTT. It encodes CASSYPGFSTDTQYF.

The DNA for the CDR3 is TGTGCCAGCAGTTCTGTGGGTTCACCCCTCCACTTT. Protein: CASSSVGSPLHF. V usage is TRBV12-3 or TRBV12-4 and J usage is TRBJ1-6; D is undetermined. CDR3 length: 12 amino acids. V was shortened by 4 bases and J by 9 bases, with 7 bases between the two germline ends.